The next 23 T cell receptor beta chains were all read from a single sample in a study of T-cell memory formation after mild COVID-19. TCRdb recomputed calls from the 5' RACE reads with MiXCR, one row per CDR3 protein. The data show around 370,000 distinct CDR3 sequences, roughly 21% seen once. The source material was PBMCs or a T cell subset sorted from them (not recorded which). Receptors originate from an adult woman who had mild COVID-19 (a few samples of this study predate the infection). Cell type and time point are not known.

Only a few counts were recorded for this clonotype. The V gene is TRBV12-3 or TRBV12-4, the J gene TRBJ1-4; D possibly corresponds to TRBD1 (6 bases). The V gene lost 6 bases and the J gene lost 4 bases, with 6 bases spanning the gap. The CDR3 contains 12 residues. The CDR3 DNA is TGTGCCAGCAGAGGGGGTAATGAAAAACTGTTTTTT. This sequence encodes CASRGGNEKLFF.

This clonotype was seen a handful of times. The chain links TRBV6-6 to TRBJ1-4; tentative D call: TRBD1 (5 bases). Trimming removed 8 bases from V and 5 bases from J, with 12 bases in between. The CDR3 has 13 amino acids. The germline gives CDR1 MNHNY, CDR2 SVGAGI (reference sequence). The CDR3: CASGEQGNEKLFF. CDR3 bases: TGTGCCAGCGGGGAGCAGGGAAATGAAAAACTGTTTTTT.

The V and J genes are TRBV7-9 and TRBJ1-2, with 9 bases matching TRBD1. V trimming: 4 bases; J trimming: 3 bases; junction bases outside the gene matches: 9. CDR1 is SEHNR, CDR2 FQNEAQ, per germline (reference sequence). The CDR3 runs to 16 residues. The CDR3 here is CASSSPRTGADYGYTF. The DNA for the CDR3 is TGTGCCAGCAGCTCCCCCCGGACAGGGGCGGACTATGGCTACACCTTC.

The V call is TRBV14, the J call TRBJ2-7; possibly TRBD1 for D (6 bases). The V and J ends lost 6 bases and 1 base respectively, with 16 bases between them. The CDR3 runs to 15 residues. Germline-derived CDR1 and CDR2 are SGHDN and FVKESK. For the CDR3, the DNA is TGTGCCAGCAGTACCCGGACAGACGCTTCCTACGAGCAGTACTTC. Residues: CASSTRTDASYEQYF.

The sample holds a few counts of this clonotype. This chain joins TRBV19 and TRBJ2-1; TRBD2 aligns across 9 bases. V dropped 4 bases and J dropped 8; count of bases not matched to a gene: 15. The CDR3 totals 17 residues. Germline CDR1 LNHDA, CDR2 SQIVND (reference sequence). The CDR3 region is CASSTQKTSGLGDEQFF. DNA of the CDR3: TGTGCCAGTAGTACCCAAAAGACTAGCGGCTTGGGGGATGAGCAGTTCTTC.

The chain combines TRBV9 with TRBJ2-3; 9 nucleotides line up with TRBD2. The CDR3 totals 17 residues. Losses at the gene ends were 0 bases for V and 4 bases for J; bases not matched to a gene: 9. CDR1 and CDR2 (germline): SGDLS, YYNGEE. The CDR3 DNA is TGTGCCAGCAGCGTAGATACGGGGAGGACTAGCGCAGATACGCAGTATTTT. Amino acids: CASSVDTGRTSADTQYF.

The chain recombines TRBV4-3 with TRBJ2-7; TRBD1 might be the D (5 bases). The CDR3 has 15 residues. V lost 0 bases to trimming and J lost 0 bases, with 9 bases between them. The germline V gene has CDR1 LGHNA and CDR2 YSLEER. The CDR3 region is CASSQEDSFSYEQYF. In DNA form, the CDR3 reads TGCGCCAGCAGCCAAGAAGACAGCTTCTCCTACGAGCAGTACTTC.

The chain is built from TRBV6-5 and TRBJ1-1; D gene uncertain. The germline V gene encodes CDR1 MNHEY and CDR2 SVGAGI. V lost 4 bases and J 8 bases, leaving 17 bases between the germline ends. The CDR3 loop spans 14 amino acids. The CDR3 protein is CASSSAPGSREAFF. The CDR3 coding sequence is TGTGCCAGCAGTTCCGCACCGGGCTCAAGAGAAGCTTTCTTT.

In this sample, this clonotype turned up a few times. CDR3 sequence (DNA): TGCAGTGCTAGAGAGTCCTATATGTTACAGACCTATGGCTACACCTTC. It specifies CSARESYMLQTYGYTF. V gene TRBV20-1 combines with J gene TRBJ1-2, with unresolved D. CDR1 DFQATT and CDR2 SNEGSKA come from the germline V gene (reference sequence). V lost 0 bases, J lost 4 bases, and 18 bases lay in between. The CDR3 contains 16 residues.

J is TRBJ1-6 and V is TRBV6-5; D might be TRBD1 (5 bases). The length of the CDR3 is 15 residues. Trimming took off 7 bases at V and 10 bases at J, with 20 bases between the two ends. Per the germline V gene, CDR1 is MNHEY and CDR2 is SVGAGI. The CDR3 loop is CASTARDPRKSPLHF. The DNA for the CDR3 is TGTGCCAGCACCGCCCGGGACCCGAGGAAATCACCCCTCCACTTT.

The V call is TRBV15, the J call TRBJ2-3; no clear D gene. V was cut by 8 bases and J by 0 bases, with 9 bases left in between. The CDR3 is 13 residues long. Looked up from germline, CDR1 is LNHNV and CDR2 is YYDKDF (reference sequence). CDR3: CATRGYSTDTQYF. The DNA for the CDR3 is TGTGCCACCCGAGGTTATAGCACAGATACGCAGTATTTT.

This clonotype was picked up many times. V gene TRBV5-5 combines with J gene TRBJ2-5, with D perhaps being TRBD1 or TRBD2 (5 bases each). V shed 3 bases and J shed 5 bases, with 14 bases lying between them. This CDR3 contains 14 residues. Germline V CDR1 and CDR2: SGHKS, YYEKEE (reference sequence). Written as DNA, the CDR3 is TGTGCCAGCAGCTCCCCAAGGGACGGGGAGACCCAGTACTTC. Translated: CASSSPRDGETQYF.

The chain has TRBV24-1 and TRBJ2-2; D may be TRBD1 (6 bases). Between the trimmed V and J ends, which lost 4 bases and 7 bases, there was a span of 9 bases. The germline V gene encodes CDR1 KGHDR and CDR2 SFDVKD. This CDR3 has 13 amino acids. CDR3 protein: CATSERTDGELFF. In DNA form, the CDR3 reads TGTGCCACCAGTGAAAGGACAGACGGGGAGCTGTTTTTT.

This chain's CDR3 is CASSWAGPSTDTQYF. CDR3 DNA: TGTGCCAGCAGCTGGGCGGGTCCAAGCACAGATACGCAGTATTTT. The gene calls are TRBV11-2 and TRBJ2-3; a possible D gene is TRBD2 (5 bases). Trimming stripped 4 bases from V and 0 bases from J, with 11 bases between. The germline gives CDR1 SGHAT, CDR2 FQNNGV. This CDR3 has 15 residues.

In this sample, this clonotype turned up a few times. The chain employs TRBV6-1 and TRBJ1-2; no firm D call. Looked up from germline, CDR1 is MNHNS and CDR2 is SASEGT. V was shortened by 2 bases and J by 7 bases, with 8 bases between the two germline ends. The CDR3 spans 12 residues. The CDR3 DNA sequence: TGTGCCAGCAGTGAAAAAGGGTTTGGCTACACCTTC. Its protein is CASSEKGFGYTF.

This clonotype was observed once. The chain employs TRBV30 and TRBJ1-2, with D possibly being TRBD1 (5 bases). The CDR3 sequence is 14 residues long. With 3 bases removed from V and 6 bases from J, the gap between germline ends came to 17 bases. Germline lookup yields CDR1 GTSNPN and CDR2 SVGIG (reference sequence). CDR3 residues: CAWRLRDTWDGYTF. CDR3 bases: TGTGCCTGGAGACTCAGGGATACATGGGATGGCTACACCTTC.

In its sample, this clonotype was seen a few times. This chain connects TRBV5-6 to TRBJ2-5, with D perhaps matching TRBD1 or TRBD2 (6 bases each). V lost 6 bases and J lost 5, with 20 bases in between. Germline CDR1 reads SGHDT; CDR2 reads YYEEEE. The CDR3 covers 15 residues. CDR3 protein: CASTLPTRGVETQYF. CDR3 in DNA: TGTGCCAGCACACTCCCGACTAGGGGGGTGGAGACCCAGTACTTC.

This clonotype has a handful of counts. The chain is built from TRBV20-1 and TRBJ2-7; 15 bases align to TRBD2. The CDR3 totals 18 residues. In germline, CDR1 is DFQATT, CDR2 SNEGSKA (reference sequence). The ends lost 6 bases at V and 3 bases at J; junction bases unmatched: 15. The CDR3 DNA follows: TGCAGTGCCCCCACCGGTGGACTAGCGGGGGGGCGGTTCTACGAGCAGTACTTC. Translation gives CSAPTGGLAGGRFYEQYF.

This clonotype occurred a few times. V and J are TRBV29-1 and TRBJ1-5; D uncertain. The V gene lost 4 bases and the J gene lost 5 bases, with 9 bases spanning the gap. The CDR3 loop spans 12 amino acids. The germline CDR1 and CDR2 sequences are SQVTM and ANQGSEA. This chain's CDR3 is CSVGERDQPQHF. CDR3 bases: TGCAGCGTTGGGGAAAGAGATCAGCCCCAGCATTTT.

The chain recombines TRBV5-1 with TRBJ2-3, with D uncertain. This CDR3 region has 12 residues. V lost 3 bases to trimming and J lost 4 bases, with 6 bases between them. Germline CDR1 and CDR2: SGHRS and YFSETQ. CDR3 amino acids: CASSYWADTQYF. Here the CDR3 DNA reads TGCGCCAGCAGCTACTGGGCAGATACGCAGTATTTT.

This clonotype has a handful of counts. The chain uses TRBV4-1 and TRBJ1-6, with 7 bases lining up with TRBD1. V gave up 1 base and J gave up 9 bases; unmatched junction bases: 0. Germline V gives CDR1 MGHRA, CDR2 YSYEKL. The CDR3 covers 13 residues. CDR3 coding DNA: TGCGCCAGCAGCCAAGCAGGGGGTTCACCCCTCCACTTT. Protein sequence: CASSQAGGSPLHF.

CDR3 sequence (DNA): TGTGCCAGCAGCCCGGACCCTCGCCAAGAGACCCAGTACTTC. This encodes CASSPDPRQETQYF. The chain carries TRBV7-6 and TRBJ2-5; D remains unclear. Germline V gives CDR1 SGHVS, CDR2 FNYEAQ. Trimming took off 5 bases at V and 1 base at J, with 11 bases between the two ends. There are 14 residues in the CDR3. The whole variable domain, filled in from reference TRBV7-6 and TRBJ2-5, reads GAGVSQSPRYKVTKRGQDVALRCDPISGHVSLYWYRQALGQGPEFLTYFNYEAQQDKSGLPNDRFSAERPEGSISTLTIQRTEQRDSAMYRCASSPDPRQETQYFGPGTRLLVL.

This clonotype was detected only once. This sequence joins TRBV2 and TRBJ1-6; 12 nucleotides match TRBD1. Germline V lookup: CDR1 SNHLY, CDR2 FYNNEI. This CDR3 has 15 amino acids. Losses at the gene ends were 10 bases for V and 10 bases for J; bases not matched to a gene: 11. Written as DNA, the CDR3 is TGTGCCACCTCGGGGGGACAGGGGGCGAAGTCACCCCTCCACTTT. It codes for CATSGGQGAKSPLHF.